Sequencing of this T cell receptor (beta chain) was carried out in a study of spatial heterogeneity in lung cancer. Study summary: Detection consistently captured more beta-chain sequences than alpha-chain sequences. Across the raw uncorrected reads, a unique TCR and UMI combination was observed, on average, more than ten times.

Time point indicated: sample taken at primary tumor resection. The input material, whole RNA from tumor, nontumor lung or frozen PBMC, was sequenced unsorted. The donor population consisted of about 75 patients with untreated, early-stage non-small cell lung cancer. CDR3 length equals 15 residues. Germline V CDR1 and CDR2: DFQATT, SNEGSKA (reference sequence). Trimming shortened V by 3 bases and J by 0 bases, and 15 bases separated the two germline ends. TCR cDNA molecules each carried a unique molecular identifier. TCRdb reprocessed the 5' RACE reads with MiXCR, giving one entry per CDR3 protein. The sample shows more than 30,000 distinct CDR3 sequences, roughly 5.8% of them seen only once. This clonotype appeared many times.

The rearrangement links TRBV20-1 to TRBJ2-7, with D maybe TRBD2 (6 bases). Sequencing used PBMCs, obtained at surgery. This TCR came from a male donor with early-stage non-small cell lung cancer. The CDR3 nucleotides are TGCAGTGCTAGGGATAGCGGTGGCTCCTCCTACGAGCAGTACTTC. Protein product: CSARDSGGSSYEQYF.